Below, one T cell receptor beta chain is given with its context. The data derive from a study of immune evolution from preneoplasia to lung adenocarcinoma. The repertoire was sequenced with immunoSEQ multiplex PCR; TCRdb's copy has only in-frame clones and lacks some. The sample comprises roughly 4,200 clones, more than 75% of which are singletons, and 11% to 15% rests with the top ten. V gave up 0 bases and J gave up 1 base, with 10 bases separating them. The CDR3 contains 15 residues. CDR1 and CDR2 (germline): LNHNV, YYDKDF (reference sequence). The chain is built from TRBV15 and TRBJ2-7, with D tentatively TRBD1 (6 bases). Source material: FFPE invasive lung adenocarcinoma tissue. The TCR originated in a person aged 65 to 79 with invasive lung adenocarcinoma. Some clones in this sample may be carry-over from other donors' samples. CDR3 sequence: CATSREGASSYEQYF. DNA for the CDR3: TGTGCCACCAGCAGAGAGGGGGCCAGTTCCTACGAGCAGTACTTC.